This is a list of T cell receptor beta chains from one sample in a study of cytomegalovirus exposure and HLA in healthy donors. The method was immunoSEQ multiplex PCR; TCRdb's version includes in-frame clones alone and lacks a portion of them. The repertoire holds 50,000 to 65,000 clones, approximately 86% seen once, with approximately 2.8% in the top ten. Material for sequencing was PBMCs. These receptors all stem from a woman between 18 and 30 years old in good health and CMV-seronegative. CDR3s include the opening cysteine and the closing phenylalanine or tryptophan. The D gene is left open where the match is weak. Clone size, where shown, is once, few, many, or a class for clones that have expanded.

.	TRBJ1-1	.	TRBV29-1	TGCAGCGTTGAGGCCGGACTACTACAACCTTTCATGAACACTGAAGCTTTCTTT	CSVEAGLLQPFMNTEAFF
TRBD2	TRBJ2-3	.	TRBV11-3	TGTGCCAGCAGCTTAGGAGGACTAGCGGAAAGGTACACAGATACGCAGTATTTT	CASSLGGLAERYTDTQYF
.	TRBJ2-1	.	TRBV27	TGTGCCAGCAGTTTAGGGGGCATCAATGAGCAGTTCTTC	CASSLGGINEQFF
.	TRBJ1-5	.	TRBV2	TGTGCCAGCACACAGGCCCGGAACGGCAATCAGCCCCAGCATTTT	CASTQARNGNQPQHF
TRBD2	TRBJ2-2	.	TRBV7-9	TGTGCCAGCAGCATACTAGCGGGAGGGGGCACCGGGGAGCTGTTTTTT	CASSILAGGGTGELFF
.	TRBJ2-1	few	TRBV7-9	TGTGCCAGCAGCGGCCCGAGCGGGCCGCAGTATGAGCAGTTCTTC	CASSGPSGPQYEQFF
.	TRBJ1-1	.	TRBV9	TGTGCCAGCAGCTTTGGGGCAGGAACCATGAACACTGAAGCTTTCTTT	CASSFGAGTMNTEAFF
.	TRBJ1-4	.	TRBV30	TGTGCCTGGAGGGCAGGCCCAGGAGGTGAAAAACTGTTTTTT	CAWRAGPGGEKLFF
.	TRBJ1-4	.	TRBV30	TGTGCCTGGAGTTTGGGGGCGCGGGCTAATGAAAAACTGTTTTTT	CAWSLGARANEKLFF
TRBD1	TRBJ2-1	.	TRBV7-3	TGTGCCAGCAGCCCCGGGACAGGGTCAGGTCATGAGCAGTTCTTC	CASSPGTGSGHEQFF
.	TRBJ1-1	.	TRBV15	TGTGCCACCAGCAGAGACAGGGTAGCTGAAGCTTTCTTT	CATSRDRVAEAFF
TRBD2	TRBJ2-5	.	TRBV28	TGTGCCAGCAGGGCTAGCGGGAGTAAAGAGACCCAGTACTTC	CASRASGSKETQYF
TRBD1	TRBJ1-5	.	TRBV28	TGTGCCAGCAGTCGCGGGACAGGGAAGGCAAATCAGCCCCAGCATTTT	CASSRGTGKANQPQHF
TRBD1	TRBJ2-2	.	TRBV6-6	TGTGCCAGCAGTTACTCCCGGGGACAGGATGTCGGGGAGCTGTTTTTT	CASSYSRGQDVGELFF
.	TRBJ2-7	.	TRBV27	TGTGCCAGCAGTTTGAACAGGGCTTCCTACGAGCAGTACTTC	CASSLNRASYEQYF
TRBD2	TRBJ2-5	.	TRBV12-5	TGTGCTAGTGGTTTGGTATTGTCGGCGGGGGTTGTGGAGACCCAGTACTTC	CASGLVLSAGVVETQYF
.	TRBJ1-4	.	TRBV30	TGTGCCTGGAGTAGACAGGACCAACTGGATGAAAAACTGTTTTTT	CAWSRQDQLDEKLFF
.	TRBJ1-2	.	TRBV28	TGTGCCAGCAGCAAGAACAGGGAGTTCGGCTACACCTTC	CASSKNREFGYTF
TRBD1	TRBJ2-5	.	TRBV28	TGTGCCAGCACCCTCCGGGACAGGGGCCAAGAGACCCAGTACTTC	CASTLRDRGQETQYF
.	TRBJ2-3	.	TRBV7-3	TGTGCCAGCAGCTTAGATCTGGCCGATACGCAGTATTTT	CASSLDLADTQYF
.	TRBJ2-1	.	TRBV28	TGTGCCAGCAGCCCTAGGCGAGGGTCCTACAATGAGCAGTTCTTC	CASSPRRGSYNEQFF
TRBD1	TRBJ1-1	.	TRBV15	TGTGCCACCAGCAGAACTGACGCGGGACAGATGAACACTGAAGCTTTCTTT	CATSRTDAGQMNTEAFF